This note documents a single T cell receptor beta chain sequence. Its antigen is unidentified. These data come from a study of graft-versus-host responses after intestinal transplantation. Sequencing was performed with immunoSEQ multiplex PCR; in TCRdb, only in-frame clones are kept and a portion is missing. There are some 100,000 clones in the sample; about 90% occur only once, and about 0.95% lies in the top ten. Per the germline V gene, CDR1 is SSHAT and CDR2 is FNYEAQ (reference sequence). The V and J ends lost 4 bases and 9 bases respectively, with 13 bases between them. This CDR3 contains 13 residues.

Sample: unstimulated CD4+ T cells sorted from spleen or lymph node cells, taken before transplant. The J gene is TRBJ2-4, the V gene TRBV7-7; possible D gene TRBD1, 6 bases. This sequence originates from a human donor who was the organ donor for an intestinal transplant. This CDR3 is CASSSDRSGIQYF. The CDR3 DNA sequence: TGTGCCAGCAGCTCCGACAGGTCGGGCATTCAGTACTTC.